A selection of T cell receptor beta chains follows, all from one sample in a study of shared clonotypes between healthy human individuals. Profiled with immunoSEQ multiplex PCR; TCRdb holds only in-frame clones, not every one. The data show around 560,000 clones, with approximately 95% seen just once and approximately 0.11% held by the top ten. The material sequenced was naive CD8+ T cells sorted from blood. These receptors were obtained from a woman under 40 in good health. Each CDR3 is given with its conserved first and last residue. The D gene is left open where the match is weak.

CDR3aa: CASSYDGNTGELFF
len: 14
v_gene: TRBV6-6
d_gene: .

CDR3aa: CASSLSGLSYEQYF
len: 14
v_gene: TRBV7-2
d_gene: .

CDR3aa: CASSPGQHPSYEQYF
len: 15
v_gene: TRBV19
d_gene: TRBD1

CDR3aa: CASSFVSGEQYF
len: 12
v_gene: TRBV5-4
d_gene: .

CDR3aa: CASSPGGWSLSYEQYF
len: 16
v_gene: TRBV5-6
d_gene: .

CDR3aa: CASSFPGQETQYF
len: 13
v_gene: TRBV5-1
d_gene: .

CDR3aa: CASSIPAAGSDEQYF
len: 15
v_gene: TRBV5-6
d_gene: .

CDR3aa: CATKGGTGYEQYF
len: 13
v_gene: TRBV27
d_gene: TRBD1

CDR3aa: CASSLGDRYEQYF
len: 13
v_gene: TRBV19
d_gene: TRBD1

CDR3aa: CASSEYNTEAFF
len: 12
v_gene: TRBV7-9
d_gene: .

CDR3aa: CASSEGSSNEQFF
len: 13
v_gene: TRBV2
d_gene: .

CDR3aa: CASSSDRGPYEQYF
len: 14
v_gene: TRBV27
d_gene: TRBD1

CDR3aa: CASSLWFSTGYGYTF
len: 15
v_gene: TRBV5-1
d_gene: .

CDR3aa: CASSASAGNEQFF
len: 13
v_gene: TRBV19
d_gene: .

CDR3aa: CASSVSGHNNQPQHF
len: 15
v_gene: TRBV9
d_gene: .

CDR3aa: CSVEGRTGLHEQYF
len: 14
v_gene: TRBV29-1
d_gene: TRBD1

CDR3aa: CASREPGHPYEQYF
len: 14
v_gene: TRBV19
d_gene: .

CDR3aa: CASSLGGRFDTQYF
len: 14
v_gene: TRBV7-9
d_gene: .

CDR3aa: CASSSGVTYEQYF
len: 13
v_gene: TRBV27
d_gene: .

CDR3aa: CTSSQDSNSYEQYF
len: 14
v_gene: TRBV1
d_gene: .

CDR3aa: CASSLGGGPGAYEQYF
len: 16
v_gene: TRBV5-5
d_gene: .

CDR3aa: CASSQDRSGELFF
len: 13
v_gene: TRBV14
d_gene: .

CDR3aa: CAWIIGTGGTEAFF
len: 14
v_gene: TRBV30
d_gene: TRBD1

CDR3aa: CASSFSSSYNEQFF
len: 14
v_gene: TRBV27
d_gene: .

CDR3aa: CASSLDRGNTEAFF
len: 14
v_gene: TRBV13
d_gene: TRBD1

CDR3aa: CASSPRVGSGELFF
len: 14
v_gene: TRBV7-9
d_gene: .

CDR3aa: CASSQGYTEAFF
len: 12
v_gene: TRBV7-9
d_gene: .

CDR3aa: CASSLDQREGNTDTQYF
len: 17
v_gene: TRBV7-6
d_gene: TRBD2

CDR3aa: CASSIGTGAGELFF
len: 14
v_gene: TRBV19
d_gene: TRBD1

CDR3aa: CASEAGVGTGELFF
len: 14
v_gene: TRBV7-9
d_gene: TRBD2

CDR3aa: CASSLYGGTEQYF
len: 13
v_gene: TRBV11-2
d_gene: .

CDR3aa: CASSIKQGGNTEAFF
len: 15
v_gene: TRBV13
d_gene: .

CDR3aa: CASSPHGPWGHGANVLTF
len: 18
v_gene: TRBV9
d_gene: .

CDR3aa: CAISESQRPSGYEQYF
len: 16
v_gene: TRBV10-3
d_gene: TRBD2

CDR3aa: CASRQVGSSYEQYF
len: 14
v_gene: TRBV28
d_gene: .

CDR3aa: CASSAGTGGYEQYF
len: 14
v_gene: TRBV4-1
d_gene: TRBD1

CDR3aa: CASSETAMGNEQFF
len: 14
v_gene: TRBV10-1
d_gene: .

CDR3aa: CASSEMGGVSSYEQYF
len: 16
v_gene: TRBV2
d_gene: .